This T cell receptor beta chain was sequenced for a study of blood T cell repertoires in COVID-19. Data came from immunoSEQ multiplex PCR; TCRdb stores just in-frame clones and leaves some out. Of roughly 65,000 clones listed, around 86% were seen once; the top ten hold approximately 14%. This CDR3 has 16 residues. V lost 4 bases, J lost 4 bases, and 6 bases stayed unmatched. The germline gives CDR1 SGHRS, CDR2 YFSETQ. This TCR was recovered from a woman aged 55-70 years with acute or convalescent COVID-19. Sequenced: peripheral blood. V and J are TRBV5-1 and TRBJ1-6; 9 bases are a match to TRBD1. The CDR3 here is CASSPTGQGYNSPLHF. The CDR3, as DNA: TGCGCCAGCAGCCCTACCGGACAGGGGTATAATTCACCCCTCCACTTT.